The 21 T cell receptor beta chains below come from one sample, sequenced in a study of blood T cells in healthy people across ages. The use of a sample-barcoded 5' primer and a J-beta primer mix characterized a second PCR of about 7 to 12 cycles. TCRdb re-called the 5' RACE reads through MiXCR, storing one row per CDR3 protein. Of 1.4 million to 1.5 million distinct CDR3 sequences listed, 42% are singletons. The sample was blood. The receptors stem from a woman aged 18-29 years in good health.

In this sample, this clonotype turned up a few times. The chain uses TRBV3-1 and TRBJ2-2, with TRBD1 matching 7 bases. V lost 1 base, J lost 6 bases, and 8 bases stayed unmatched. The germline V gene encodes CDR1 LGHDT and CDR2 YNNKEL (reference sequence). This CDR3 contains 16 residues. The CDR3 region is CASSQGQGVGPGELFF. CDR3 bases: TGTGCCAGCAGCCAAGGACAGGGAGTGGGGCCCGGGGAGCTGTTTTTT.

The chain employs TRBV5-1 and TRBJ2-3, with unresolved D. This CDR3 region has 13 residues. The V gene lost 4 bases and the J gene lost 6 bases, with 12 bases spanning the gap. Germline V CDR1 and CDR2: SGHRS, YFSETQ. CDR3 amino acids: CASSAPSGDTQYF. The CDR3 DNA reads TGCGCCAGCAGCGCACCTTCGGGTGATACGCAGTATTTT.

This chain joins TRBV20-1 and TRBJ2-7, with 7 bases that match TRBD1. The germline gives CDR1 DFQATT, CDR2 SNEGSKA (reference sequence). CDR3 length: 14 amino acids. The V gene end was trimmed by 2 bases and the J gene end by 3 bases; junction bases not matched to a gene: 7. The CDR3 protein is CSARPGTVIYEQYF. The DNA for the CDR3 is TGCAGTGCTAGACCCGGGACAGTCATCTACGAGCAGTACTTC.

A few counts support this clonotype. J is TRBJ2-3 and V is TRBV20-1; perhaps TRBD2 as D (5 bases). Germline V gene lookup returns CDR1 DFQATT and CDR2 SNEGSKA (reference sequence). CDR3 length: 12 residues. V shed 6 bases and J shed 5 bases, with 12 bases lying between them. The chain's CDR3 is CSAHRAGDTQYF. CDR3 nucleotide sequence: TGCAGTGCCCACCGGGCGGGAGATACGCAGTATTTT.

This clonotype came up a few times. The chain has TRBV27 and TRBJ1-2; no firm D call. CDR1 is MNHEY and CDR2 is SMNVEV in the germline V gene (reference sequence). Trimming left V 6 bases short and J 1 base short, with 12 bases between. This CDR3 comprises 14 residues. The CDR3 sequence is CASSSPGNNYGYTF. CDR3 DNA: TGTGCCAGCAGCTCGCCGGGAAATAACTATGGCTACACCTTC.

Note on this clonotype: One base away lies a much larger clone, so this may be a sequencing read error. CDR3 in amino acids: CASSQEGYGTTDTQSF. The CDR3 DNA reads TGTGCCAGCAGCCAAGAAGGTTACGGGACCACAGATACGCAGTCTTTT. The rearrangement uses TRBV4-2 and TRBJ2-3; the D call may be TRBD1 or TRBD2 (5 bases each). Germline values: CDR1 LGHNA, CDR2 YNFKEQ. The CDR3 length is 16 residues.

This clonotype was recorded a few times. For the CDR3, the DNA is TGTGCCAGCAGCCAAGATCTAGCCGGCGGACTCTCCAATGAGCAGTTCTTC. It codes for CASSQDLAGGLSNEQFF. The chain recombines TRBV4-2 with TRBJ2-1, with D perhaps matching TRBD2 (5 bases). The ends were cut back, 0 bases at V and 6 bases at J, with 18 bases in the middle. The CDR3 consists of 17 residues. Germline CDR1 LGHNA, CDR2 YNFKEQ.

The chain couples TRBV21-1 to TRBJ2-5; the table names TRBD1, a call not compared with the DNA. TRBV21-1 is tagged as a pseudogene. This CDR3 has 14 amino acids. CDR3 nucleotide sequence: TGTGCCAGCAGCCCCAGGGCAGGAGAGGAGACCCAGTACTTC. It codes for CASSPRAGEETQYF.

J is TRBJ2-5 and V is TRBV6-1; D possibly uses TRBD1 or TRBD2 (6 bases each). The CDR3 has 19 residues. Trimming stripped 5 bases from V and 9 bases from J, with 34 bases between. Germline V gene lookup returns CDR1 MNHNS and CDR2 SASEGT. The CDR3 protein is CASSPAQGSTLFVAEAQYF. CDR3 DNA sequence: TGTGCCAGCAGTCCTGCTCAGGGGTCAACCCTCTTCGTAGCGGAGGCCCAGTACTTC.

This clonotype occurred a few times. The chain combines TRBV12-3 or TRBV12-4 with TRBJ2-7; 8 nucleotides align to TRBD2. The ends lost 3 bases at V and 7 bases at J; junction bases unmatched: 8. The CDR3 consists of 14 residues. The chain's CDR3 is CASSLGGGKGEQYF. The DNA of the CDR3 is TGTGCCAGCAGTTTGGGCGGGGGGAAGGGGGAGCAGTACTTC.

In nucleotides, the CDR3 is TGTGCCACCAGTGACCGTAACAGGTACAATGAGCAGTTCTTC. Translation: CATSDRNRYNEQFF. The V and J genes are TRBV24-1 and TRBJ2-1, with D perhaps TRBD1 (5 bases). The CDR3 consists of 14 residues. V was pared by 4 bases and J by 4 bases, with 10 bases between. Germline V gives CDR1 KGHDR, CDR2 SFDVKD.

The J gene is TRBJ1-1, the V gene TRBV20-1; a weak D match, TRBD1 (5 bases). Trimming removed 8 bases at V and 7 bases at J, with 17 bases between. CDR1 is DFQATT, CDR2 SNEGSKA, per germline (reference sequence). The CDR3 extends over 12 amino acids. The CDR3 sequence is CSLEGPTNEAFF. The CDR3 DNA sequence: TGCAGTCTGGAGGGACCAACGAATGAAGCTTTCTTT.

The chain employs TRBV25-1 and TRBJ2-1; D is undetermined. Germline V CDR1 and CDR2: MGHDK, SYGVNS. Trimming removed 6 bases at V and 9 bases at J, with 3 bases between. This CDR3 comprises 9 residues. CDR3 sequence reads: CASRGEQFF. The CDR3 DNA reads as TGTGCCAGCAGGGGTGAGCAGTTCTTC. The complete variable domain, with remaining parts taken from reference TRBV25-1 and TRBJ2-1, reads EADIYQTPRYLVIGTGKKITLECSQTMGHDKMYWYQQDPGMELHLIHYSYGVNSTEKGDLSSESTVSRIRTEHFPLTLESARPSHTSQYLCASRGEQFFGPGTRLTVL.

This clonotype was counted only a few times. This chain joins TRBV20-1 and TRBJ2-5; D is unresolved. The CDR3 loop spans 13 amino acids. Trimming cost V 3 bases and J 4 bases, with 12 bases left between them. Germline CDR1 and CDR2: DFQATT and SNEGSKA (reference sequence). The CDR3 loop reads CSASFLVTETQYF. CDR3 coding DNA: TGCAGTGCTAGCTTCCTAGTTACAGAGACCCAGTACTTC.

Here the CDR3 reads CASSAGLAGVGDTQYF. Here the CDR3 DNA reads TGTGCCAGCAGCGCGGGACTAGCGGGAGTAGGAGATACGCAGTATTTT. The chain is built from TRBV9 and TRBJ2-3; 14 nucleotides agree with TRBD2. Germline CDR1 reads SGDLS; CDR2 reads YYNGEE. J was trimmed by 5 bases and V by 3 bases; bases with no gene match: 5. The CDR3 loop spans 16 amino acids.

This clonotype was detected a few times. This chain connects TRBV25-1 to TRBJ2-7, with a tentative D call TRBD2 (6 bases). From germline, CDR1 is MGHDK and CDR2 SYGVNS. V dropped 10 bases and J dropped 7 bases, with 11 bases sitting between them. The CDR3 extends over 10 amino acids. The DNA for the CDR3 is TGTGCCACGCGGGGCGGGGAGCAGTACTTC. Residues: CATRGGEQYF.

This clonotype has more than one count but fewer than ten. The genes are TRBV7-9 and TRBJ2-1; no reliable D call. The ends were cut back, 1 base at V and 1 base at J, with 17 bases in the middle. The CDR3 contains 18 residues. The V gene's germline CDR1 is SEHNR and CDR2 FQNEAQ (reference sequence). The CDR3 loop is CASSLDRPGRLSYNEQFF. The CDR3 coding sequence is TGTGCCAGCAGCTTAGACCGTCCTGGAAGATTATCCTACAATGAGCAGTTCTTC.

The CDR3 here is CASSYTMQETQFF. CDR3 nucleotides: TGTGCCAGCAGTTACACTATGCAAGAGACCCAGTTCTTC. The chain carries TRBV6-5 and TRBJ2-5, with D uncertain. TRBJ2-1 explains the end of the DNA better; the J call may be wrong. The germline V gene has CDR1 MNHEY and CDR2 SVGAGI. CDR3 length: 13 residues.

A remark on this clonotype: A read error may account for a junction end that differs from germline. The chain couples TRBV5-1 to TRBJ2-1; D perhaps matches TRBD2 (5 bases). Germline V gene sequence: CDR1 SGHRS, CDR2 YFSETQ. The CDR3 is made up of 15 amino acids. CDR3 loop: CANSSGRTRGDEQFF. DNA of the CDR3: TGCGCCAACAGCTCCGGACGGACTCGTGGGGATGAGCAGTTCTTC.

This clonotype was recorded a few times. J is TRBJ2-3 and V is TRBV2, with D maybe TRBD2 (6 bases). CDR3 size: 16 residues. V gave up 1 base and J gave up 1 base, with 12 bases separating them. Germline V gene sequence: CDR1 SNHLY, CDR2 FYNNEI. CDR3 nucleotide sequence: TGTGCCAGCAGTGAAGGGGGACTCCCAGGCACAGATACGCAGTATTTT. Translated: CASSEGGLPGTDTQYF. Using reference TRBV2 and TRBJ2-3 for the parts outside the CDR3, the full variable domain is EPEVTQTPSHQVTQMGQEVILRCVPISNHLYFYWYRQILGQKVEFLVSFYNNEISEKSEIFDDQFSVERPDGSNFTLKIRSTKLEDSAMYFCASSEGGLPGTDTQYFGPGTRLTVL.

The gene calls are TRBV5-6 and TRBJ1-1; no definite D call. V shed 7 bases and J shed 2 bases, with 18 bases lying between them. Looked up from germline, CDR1 is SGHDT and CDR2 is YYEEEE. The CDR3 consists of 15 residues. The CDR3 bases are TGTGCCAGCCAAAAGGACGGAGGGATAAACACTGAAGCTTTCTTT. Translation: CASQKDGGINTEAFF.